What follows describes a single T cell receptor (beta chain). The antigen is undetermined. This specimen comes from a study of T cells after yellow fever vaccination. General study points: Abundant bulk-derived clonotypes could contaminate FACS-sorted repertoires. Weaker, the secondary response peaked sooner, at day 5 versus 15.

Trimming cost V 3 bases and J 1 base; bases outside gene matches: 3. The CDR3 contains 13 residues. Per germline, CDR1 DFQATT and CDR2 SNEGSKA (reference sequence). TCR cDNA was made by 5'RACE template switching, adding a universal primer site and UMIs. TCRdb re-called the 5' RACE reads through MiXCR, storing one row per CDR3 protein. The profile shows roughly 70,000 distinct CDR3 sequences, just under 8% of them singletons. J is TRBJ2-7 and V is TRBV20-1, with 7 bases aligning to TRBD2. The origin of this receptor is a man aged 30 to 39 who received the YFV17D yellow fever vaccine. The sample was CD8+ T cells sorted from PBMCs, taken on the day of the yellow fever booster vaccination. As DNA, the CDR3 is TGCAGTGCTAGGAATAGCGGGTCCTACGAGCAGTACTTC. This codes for CSARNSGSYEQYF.